Shown below are 5 T cell receptor beta chains from a single sample sequenced in a study of CD8+ T cells in alopecia areata. Treatment denoted: oral pan-JAK inhibitor, 5-10 mg twice daily. Investigators isolated RNA and reverse transcribed it into cDNA to act as the sequencing template. Measured with immunoSEQ multiplex PCR; TCRdb has only the in-frame clones, and not every one. The sample carries 150,000 or so clones, nearly 55% recorded once. The sample here was CD8+ T cells sorted from blood, taken at week 4, from a patient treated with tofacitinib. All receptors come from a human donor with alopecia areata.

The chain carries TRBV30 and TRBJ1-1, with D possibly matching TRBD1 (5 bases). From germline, CDR1 is GTSNPN and CDR2 SVGIG (reference sequence). The CDR3 is 14 amino acids. Trimming took 4 bases from V and 1 from J, leaving 13 bases between them. The CDR3 is CAWTLRGGNTEAFF. DNA for the CDR3: TGTGCCTGGACCTTGAGGGGTGGGAACACTGAAGCTTTCTTT.

The chain is built from TRBV10-3 and TRBJ1-1; 8 positions match TRBD1. Trimming at V came to 6 bases and at J to 0 bases, leaving 3 bases not matched to a gene. Germline V gene sequence: CDR1 ENHRY, CDR2 SYGVKD. The CDR3 loop spans 14 amino acids. The CDR3 loop reads CAISEQGVNTEAFF. CDR3 sequence (DNA): TGTGCCATCAGCGAACAGGGGGTGAACACTGAAGCTTTCTTT.

This clone was observed a handful of times. This chain's CDR3 is CASSPVAVRGLDSPLHF. CDR3 nucleotide sequence: TGTGCCAGCAGCCCTGTTGCTGTCCGGGGGCTTGATTCACCCCTCCACTTT. The chain recombines TRBV13 with TRBJ1-6; maybe TRBD1 (6 bases). The length of the CDR3 is 17 residues. V was clipped by 5 bases and J by 8 bases, with 22 bases between them. Germline loops: CDR1 PRHDT, CDR2 FYEKMQ (reference sequence).

The chain is built from TRBV27 and TRBJ1-6; D gene ambiguous. Germline V gives CDR1 MNHEY, CDR2 SMNVEV (reference sequence). V lost 3 bases to trimming and J lost 10 bases, with 10 bases between them. The CDR3 has 13 residues. This chain's CDR3 is CASSFGSRSPLHF. CDR3 bases: TGTGCCAGCAGTTTTGGGTCGAGGTCACCCCTCCACTTT.

The rearrangement uses TRBV5-1 and TRBJ2-7; 8 bases match TRBD1. The CDR3 contains 12 residues. The V gene end was trimmed by 5 bases and the J gene end by 6 bases; junction bases not matched to a gene: 4. Looked up from germline, CDR1 is SGHRS and CDR2 is YFSETQ. CDR3 amino acids: CASSLQGGEQYF. The CDR3 region has the DNA TGCGCCAGCAGTTTACAGGGGGGCGAGCAGTACTTC.